This T cell receptor beta chain was identified in a study of blood T cells in healthy people across ages. Alongside a J-beta primer mix, a sample-barcoded 5' primer served in a second PCR lasting roughly 6 to 12 cycles. A single record per CDR3 protein comes from TCRdb applying MiXCR to the 5' RACE reads. Of around 500,000 distinct CDR3 sequences listed, roughly 43% are singletons. V was clipped by 5 bases and J by 5 bases, with 16 bases between them. This CDR3 is built from 14 residues. Germline assignment: CDR1 SGHTA and CDR2 FQGNSA. The sequence was collected from an elderly man in good health. The sequenced sample was blood. This chain links TRBV7-2 with TRBJ2-7, with D possibly being TRBD2 (5 bases). CDR3 coding DNA: TGTGCCAGCAGCCCAACCCGGGGTAGGAACGAGCAGTACTTC. Translating it yields CASSPTRGRNEQYF. Complete variable domain (other parts from reference TRBV7-2 and TRBJ2-7): GAGVSQSPSNKVTEKGKDVELRCDPISGHTALYWYRQSLGQGLEFLIYFQGNSAPDKSGLPSDRFSAERTGGSVSTLTIQRTQQEDSAVYLCASSPTRGRNEQYFGPGTRLTVT.